This TCR beta chain was sequenced for a study of human T cells and chemical hapten exposure. Turning to the study itself: Minor volume differences among pooled libraries chiefly drove per-sample TCR yield variation.

The library attached unique molecular identifiers to individual cDNA molecules. Original processing methods: Sampled TCR counts reached a median of around 89,000 per sample, with values ranging from 23,224 to 690,600. TCRdb analysed the 5' RACE reads with MiXCR anew, one entry per CDR3 protein. The authors' filters were not applied to this entry. The sample holds around 100,000 distinct CDR3 sequences, around a fifth seen once. Remarks on this clonotype: Its antigen is as yet unknown.

Study-level results: Once DPC sensitization occurred, TCRs above 1 in 1000 frequency showed no change.

The CDR3 has 15 amino acids. In germline, CDR1 is SGHVS, CDR2 FQNEAQ. Trimming removed 4 bases from V and 3 bases from J; junction bases left unmatched: 5. Extraction of total RNA was performed on unfractionated whole blood. The chain is built from TRBV7-8 and TRBJ1-5; TRBD1 aligns across 8 bases. This TCR came from a human donor in good health. The CDR3 is CASSSGQGDNQPQHF. CDR3 bases: TGTGCCAGCAGCTCTGGACAGGGCGACAATCAGCCCCAGCATTTT.